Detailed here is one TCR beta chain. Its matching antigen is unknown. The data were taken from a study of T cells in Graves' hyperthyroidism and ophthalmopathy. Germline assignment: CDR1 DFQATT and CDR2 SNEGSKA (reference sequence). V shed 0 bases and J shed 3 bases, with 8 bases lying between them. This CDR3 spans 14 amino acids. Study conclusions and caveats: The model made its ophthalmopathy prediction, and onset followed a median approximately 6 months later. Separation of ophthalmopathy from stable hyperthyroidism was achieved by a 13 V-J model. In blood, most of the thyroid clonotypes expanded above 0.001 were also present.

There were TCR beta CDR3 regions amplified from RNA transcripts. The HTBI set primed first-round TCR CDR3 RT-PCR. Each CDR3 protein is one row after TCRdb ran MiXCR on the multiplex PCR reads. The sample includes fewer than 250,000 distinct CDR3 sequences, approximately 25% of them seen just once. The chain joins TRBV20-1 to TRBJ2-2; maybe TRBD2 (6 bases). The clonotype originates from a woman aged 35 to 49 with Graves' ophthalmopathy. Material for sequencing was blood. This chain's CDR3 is CSARDGLYTGELFF. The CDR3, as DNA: TGCAGTGCTAGAGATGGACTATACACCGGGGAGCTGTTTTTT.